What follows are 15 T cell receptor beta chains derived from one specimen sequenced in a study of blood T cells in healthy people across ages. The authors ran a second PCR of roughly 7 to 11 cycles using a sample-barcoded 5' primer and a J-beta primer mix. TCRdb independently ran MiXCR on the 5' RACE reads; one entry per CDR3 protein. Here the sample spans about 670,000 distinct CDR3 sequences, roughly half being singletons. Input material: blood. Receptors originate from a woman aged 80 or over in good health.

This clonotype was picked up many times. The CDR3 protein is CASSYSMRGNYGYTF. The DNA for the CDR3 is TGTGCCAGCAGTTACTCGATGAGGGGAAACTATGGCTACACCTTC. This sequence joins TRBV6-5 and TRBJ1-2; D possibly corresponds to TRBD1 (5 bases). V lost 0 bases and J lost 2, with 10 bases in between. Germline V gene sequence: CDR1 MNHEY, CDR2 SVGAGI. This CDR3 has 15 residues.

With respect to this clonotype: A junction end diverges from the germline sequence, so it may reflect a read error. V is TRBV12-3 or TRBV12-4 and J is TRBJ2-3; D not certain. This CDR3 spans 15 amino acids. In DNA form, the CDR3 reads TGTGCCAGCAGTTTAAGAGGCGTGGAAGCAGATACGCAGTATTTC. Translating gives CASSLRGVEADTQYF.

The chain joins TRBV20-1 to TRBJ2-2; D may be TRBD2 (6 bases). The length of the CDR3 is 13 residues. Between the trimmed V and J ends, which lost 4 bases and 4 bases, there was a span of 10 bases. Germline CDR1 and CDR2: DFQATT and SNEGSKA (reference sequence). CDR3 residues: CSATQTSTGELFF. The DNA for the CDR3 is TGCAGTGCTACCCAGACTAGCACCGGGGAGCTGTTTTTT.

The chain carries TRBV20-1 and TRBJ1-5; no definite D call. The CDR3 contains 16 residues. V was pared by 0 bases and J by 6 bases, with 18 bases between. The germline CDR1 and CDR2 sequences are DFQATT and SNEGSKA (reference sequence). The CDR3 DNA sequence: TGCAGTGCTAGAGATATAGGGAGGGATGGCGGTCAGCCCCAGCATTTT. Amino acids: CSARDIGRDGGQPQHF.

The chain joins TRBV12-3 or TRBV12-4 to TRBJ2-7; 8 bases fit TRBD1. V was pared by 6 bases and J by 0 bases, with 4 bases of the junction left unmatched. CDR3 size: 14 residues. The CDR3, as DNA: TGTGCCAGCAGCCGACAGGGGAGCTCCTACGAGCAGTACTTC. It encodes CASSRQGSSYEQYF.

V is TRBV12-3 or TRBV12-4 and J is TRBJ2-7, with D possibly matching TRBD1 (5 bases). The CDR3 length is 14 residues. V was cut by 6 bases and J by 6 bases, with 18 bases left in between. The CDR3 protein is CASSQTELSAEQYF. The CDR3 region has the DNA TGTGCCAGCAGCCAGACAGAGCTCTCCGCCGAGCAGTACTTC.

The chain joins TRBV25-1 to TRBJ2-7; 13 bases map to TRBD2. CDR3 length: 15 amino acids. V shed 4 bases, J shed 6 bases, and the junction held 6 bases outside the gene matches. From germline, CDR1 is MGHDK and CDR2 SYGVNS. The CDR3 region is CASSALAGGLIEQYF. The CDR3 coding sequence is TGTGCCAGCAGTGCACTAGCGGGAGGGCTAATCGAGCAGTACTTC.

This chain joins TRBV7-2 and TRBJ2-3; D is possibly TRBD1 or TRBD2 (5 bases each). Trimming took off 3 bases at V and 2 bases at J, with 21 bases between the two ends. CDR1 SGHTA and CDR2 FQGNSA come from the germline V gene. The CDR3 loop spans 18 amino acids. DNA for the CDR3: TGTGCCAGCAGCTTTCTCCTGTACCCGGTGGGGGACACAGATACGCAGTATTTT. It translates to CASSFLLYPVGDTDTQYF.

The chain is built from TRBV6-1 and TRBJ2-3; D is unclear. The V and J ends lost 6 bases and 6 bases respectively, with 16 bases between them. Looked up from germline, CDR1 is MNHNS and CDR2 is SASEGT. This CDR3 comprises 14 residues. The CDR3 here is CASSVGYSSDTQYF. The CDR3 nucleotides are TGTGCCAGCAGCGTGGGATATTCGTCCGATACGCAGTATTTT.

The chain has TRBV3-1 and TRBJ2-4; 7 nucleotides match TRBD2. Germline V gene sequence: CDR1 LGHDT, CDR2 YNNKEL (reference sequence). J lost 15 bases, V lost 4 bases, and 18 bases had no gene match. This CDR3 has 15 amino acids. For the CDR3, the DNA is TGTGCCAGCAGCCCCCCTCAAGAACCTGGACCGGGGGGGTACTTC. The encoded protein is CASSPPQEPGPGGYF.

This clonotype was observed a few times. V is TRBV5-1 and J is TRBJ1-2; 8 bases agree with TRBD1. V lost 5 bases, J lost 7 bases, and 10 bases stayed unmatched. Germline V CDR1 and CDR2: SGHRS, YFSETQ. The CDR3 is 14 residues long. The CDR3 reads CASSPGQGLGGYTF. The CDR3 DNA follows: TGCGCCAGCAGTCCTGGACAGGGCTTGGGTGGCTACACCTTC.

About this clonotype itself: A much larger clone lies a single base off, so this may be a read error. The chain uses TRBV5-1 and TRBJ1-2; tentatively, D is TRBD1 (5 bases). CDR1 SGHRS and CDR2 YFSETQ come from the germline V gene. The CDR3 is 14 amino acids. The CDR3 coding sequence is TGCACCAGCAGCCAAGACAGCCCTAACTATGGCTACACCTTC. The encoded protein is CTSSQDSPNYGYTF. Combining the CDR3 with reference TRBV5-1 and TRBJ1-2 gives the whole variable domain KAGVTQTPRYLIKTRGQQVTLSCSPISGHRSVSWYQQTPGQGLQFLFEYFSETQRNKGNFPGRFSGRQFSNSRSEMNVSTLELGDSALYLCTSSQDSPNYGYTFGSGTRLTVV.

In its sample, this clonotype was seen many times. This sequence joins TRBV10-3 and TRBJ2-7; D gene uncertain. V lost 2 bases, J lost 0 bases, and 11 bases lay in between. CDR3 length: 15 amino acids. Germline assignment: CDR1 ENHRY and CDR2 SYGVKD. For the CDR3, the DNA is TGTGCCATCAGTGAGGAGGACGGATACTCCTACGAGCAGTACTTC. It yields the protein CAISEEDGYSYEQYF.

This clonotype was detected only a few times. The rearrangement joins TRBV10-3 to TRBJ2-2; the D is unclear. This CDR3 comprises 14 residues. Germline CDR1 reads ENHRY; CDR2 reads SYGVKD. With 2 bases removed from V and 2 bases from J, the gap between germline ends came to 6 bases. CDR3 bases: TGTGCCATCAGTGAGGGCTACAACACCGGGGAGCTGTTTTTT. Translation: CAISEGYNTGELFF.

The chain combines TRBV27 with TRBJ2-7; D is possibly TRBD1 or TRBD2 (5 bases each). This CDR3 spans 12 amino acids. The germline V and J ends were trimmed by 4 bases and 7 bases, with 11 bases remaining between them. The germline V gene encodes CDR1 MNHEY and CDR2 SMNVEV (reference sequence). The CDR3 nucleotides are TGTGCCAGCAGTTCCGGGACCGGAGAGCAGTACTTC. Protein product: CASSSGTGEQYF.